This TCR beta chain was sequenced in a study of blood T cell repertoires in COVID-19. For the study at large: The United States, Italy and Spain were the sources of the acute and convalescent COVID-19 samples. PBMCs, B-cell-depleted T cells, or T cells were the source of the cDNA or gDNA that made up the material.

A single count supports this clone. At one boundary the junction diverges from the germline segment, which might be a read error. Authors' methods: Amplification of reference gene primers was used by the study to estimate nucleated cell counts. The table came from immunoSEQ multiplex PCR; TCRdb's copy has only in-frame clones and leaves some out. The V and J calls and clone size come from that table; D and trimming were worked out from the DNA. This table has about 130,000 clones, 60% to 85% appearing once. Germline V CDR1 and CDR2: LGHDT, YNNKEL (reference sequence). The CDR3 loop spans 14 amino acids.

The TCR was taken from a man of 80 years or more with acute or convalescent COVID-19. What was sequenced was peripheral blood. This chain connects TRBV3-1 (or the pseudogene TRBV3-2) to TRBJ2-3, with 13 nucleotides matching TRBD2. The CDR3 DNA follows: TGTGCCAGCAGCCAAAAGGGACTAGCGGGGAGCAGGCATTTT. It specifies CASSQKGLAGSRHF.